This TCR beta chain was retrieved from a study of response to subunit inactivated influenza vaccine. V trimming: 3 bases; J trimming: 2 bases; junction bases outside the gene matches: 8. The CDR3 has 16 amino acids. Germline CDR1 LGHNA, CDR2 YNFKEQ. Findings and limits, study-wide: T cells newly recruited by each seasonal influenza vaccination are few, the authors suggested.

TCRdb re-analysed the RT-PCR reads in MiXCR, keeping a single row per CDR3 protein. The sample includes about 520,000 distinct CDR3 sequences, roughly 7.9% seen only once; the top ten take under 15%. This clonotype was detected many times. Antigen unknown. The receptor was derived from a man aged 45 to 75 who received an inactivated influenza vaccine. V and J are TRBV4-2 and TRBJ2-3, with 7 bases lining up with TRBD2. The sample here was PBMCs from blood, taken less than 30 months after vaccination. DNA of the CDR3: TGTGCCAGCAGCCAGTGGGAGGGCGGAAACACAGATACGCAGTATTTT. This gives the protein CASSQWEGGNTDTQYF.